This passage covers 24 T cell receptor beta chains from one sample sequenced in a study of T cell clonotyping in hematopoietic cell transplantation. TCRdb's copy holds only in-frame clones and misses some; the assay was immunoSEQ multiplex PCR. The sample yields around 15,000 clones, around 97% seen once. Sequences were derived from peripheral blood mononuclear cells, sampled 30 days after allogeneic stem cell transplant. The receptor set was obtained from a female patient aged 45-65 years who had an allogeneic stem cell transplant from an unrelated donor, so T cells may come from the graft donor. Some clones in this sample may be carry-over from other donors' samples.

The chain couples TRBV7-6 to TRBJ1-1; possible D gene TRBD1, 6 bases. The CDR3 is 13 residues long. Trimming shortened V by 5 bases and J by 4 bases, and 11 bases separated the two germline ends. Looked up from germline, CDR1 is SGHVS and CDR2 is FNYEAQ. The CDR3 region is CASSLGTSTEAFF. The CDR3 region has the DNA TGTGCCAGCAGCCTCGGGACATCCACTGAAGCTTTCTTT.

The CDR3 loop is CSARASPGPTDTQYF. Here the CDR3 DNA reads TGCAGCGCTCGGGCCTCCCCGGGACCGACAGATACGCAGTATTTT. This chain links TRBV29-1 with TRBJ2-3; D might be TRBD1 or TRBD2, each matching 5 bases. CDR3 size: 15 residues. CDR1 and CDR2 (germline): SQVTM, ANQGSEA. Trimming pared 7 bases from V and 3 bases from J, leaving 20 bases between.

This clone was seen a single time. The genes are TRBV4-1 and TRBJ1-1, with D tentatively TRBD1 (5 bases). Per germline, CDR1 MGHRA and CDR2 YSYEKL. The CDR3 is 14 residues long. With 6 bases removed from V and 1 base from J, the gap between germline ends came to 12 bases. DNA for the CDR3: TGCGCCAGCAGTCGGACAACTGGGAACACTGAAGCTTTCTTT. This gives the protein CASSRTTGNTEAFF.

V usage is TRBV6-1 and J usage is TRBJ2-5; TRBD1 might be the D (5 bases). Deletions cut 1 base from V and 4 bases from J, with 19 bases between. Germline CDR1 reads MNHNS; CDR2 reads SASEGT. The CDR3 is made up of 17 amino acids. In nucleotides, the CDR3 is TGTGCCAGCAGTGAAGTGGTTGGGGCAGCGTATCGAGAGACCCAGTACTTC. Its protein is CASSEVVGAAYRETQYF.

V usage is TRBV9 and J usage is TRBJ2-7, with a weak D call TRBD2 (6 bases). The CDR3 contains 14 residues. Trimming took off 0 bases at V and 3 bases at J, with 10 bases between the two ends. CDR1 is SGDLS, CDR2 YYNGEE, per germline. CDR3 protein: CASSVGVGGYEQYF. The CDR3 DNA reads as TGTGCCAGCAGCGTAGGGGTGGGGGGCTACGAGCAGTACTTC.

This clone was seen just once. The gene calls are TRBV7-9 and TRBJ1-6; TRBD1 matches at 7 bases. CDR3 length: 14 residues. Trimming cost V 3 bases and J 7 bases; bases outside gene matches: 3. Germline assignment: CDR1 SEHNR and CDR2 FQNEAQ (reference sequence). CDR3 in amino acids: CASSFRDRNSPLHF. The CDR3 nucleotides are TGTGCCAGCAGCTTCCGGGACAGAAATTCACCCCTCCACTTT.

The chain recombines TRBV7-9 with TRBJ1-1; no clear D. Germline CDR1 and CDR2: SEHNR and FQNEAQ (reference sequence). The CDR3 loop spans 13 amino acids. V shed 8 bases and J shed 4 bases, with 14 bases lying between them. Here the CDR3 reads CASGGRGSTEAFF. DNA of the CDR3: TGTGCCAGCGGAGGTCGGGGTAGCACTGAAGCTTTCTTT. The full variable domain, in which reference TRBV7-9 and TRBJ1-1 provide the parts outside the CDR3, is DTGVSQNPRHKITKRGQNVTFRCDPISEHNRLYWYRQTLGQGPEFLTYFQNEAQLEKSRLLSDRFSAERPKGSFSTLEIQRTEQGDSAMYLCASGGRGSTEAFFGQGTRLTVV.

This clone was found once. V is TRBV29-1 and J is TRBJ1-1, with D hard to call. In germline, CDR1 is SQVTM, CDR2 ANQGSEA. The CDR3 has 12 amino acids. V lost 5 bases and J lost 1, with 8 bases in between. The CDR3 DNA reads as TGCAGCGTTCAACCACGGAACACTGAAGCTTTCTTT. Protein: CSVQPRNTEAFF.

The chain employs TRBV19 and TRBJ1-1; a weak D match, TRBD1 (5 bases). CDR3 length equals 15 residues. Germline V gene data show CDR1 as LNHDA and CDR2 as SQIVND (reference sequence). Trimming took 8 bases from V and 3 from J, leaving 19 bases between them. The CDR3 sequence: CASSGFKQGDTEAFF. CDR3 nucleotides: TGTGCCAGTTCGGGCTTTAAACAAGGGGACACTGAAGCTTTCTTT.

The J gene is TRBJ1-1, the V gene TRBV2; no clear D. Per germline, CDR1 SNHLY and CDR2 FYNNEI. The CDR3 consists of 13 residues. V was trimmed by 2 bases and J by 10 bases, leaving 14 bases between them. The CDR3 here is CASSEFAEWAAFF. The CDR3 DNA is TGTGCCAGCAGTGAATTCGCGGAGTGGGCAGCTTTCTTT.

The chain joins TRBV9 to TRBJ2-3, with 8 bases fitting TRBD2. This CDR3 has 17 residues. V was clipped by 3 bases and J by 2 bases; unmatched bases: 11. Germline V gene data show CDR1 as SGDLS and CDR2 as YYNGEE. This CDR3 reads CASSATSGMTLTDTQYF. For the CDR3, the DNA is TGTGCCAGCAGCGCTACTAGCGGAATGACCCTCACAGATACGCAGTATTTT.

V and J are TRBV6-5 and TRBJ1-5; 7 bases match TRBD1. The J segment lost 3 bases and the V segment lost 4 bases, leaving 6 bases of the junction unmatched. Germline V gene lookup returns CDR1 MNHEY and CDR2 SVGAGI. CDR3 size: 15 residues. Here the CDR3 DNA reads TGTGCCAGCAGTTGGCCGGGACAGTTCAATCAGCCCCAGCATTTT. Amino acid sequence: CASSWPGQFNQPQHF.

The J gene is TRBJ1-1, the V gene TRBV6-5; TRBD1 might be the D (5 bases). This CDR3 contains 13 residues. Germline-derived CDR1 and CDR2 are MNHEY and SVGAGI. Trimming cost V 4 bases and J 9 bases, with 15 bases left between them. In DNA, the CDR3 is TGTGCCAGCAGTTGGAGGGCCGACAGCCAAGCTTTCTTT. It is translated as CASSWRADSQAFF.

The V call is TRBV9, the J call TRBJ1-2; no clear D gene. The V end was cut by 4 bases, the J end by 7 bases, with 17 bases between. Germline V gene sequence: CDR1 SGDLS, CDR2 YYNGEE. The CDR3 covers 14 residues. The CDR3 here is CASSPGGSTLGYTF. CDR3 nucleotides: TGTGCCAGCAGCCCAGGTGGCTCTACCCTTGGCTACACCTTC.

The rearrangement joins TRBV9 to TRBJ2-7; D could derive from TRBD1 or TRBD2 (7 bases each). CDR1 SGDLS and CDR2 YYNGEE come from the germline V gene. This CDR3 has 16 amino acids. Trimming cost V 3 bases and J 6 bases, with 22 bases left between them. The chain's CDR3 is CASSAWGGRQGGEQYF. As DNA, the CDR3 is TGTGCCAGCAGCGCCTGGGGGGGACGACAGGGTGGCGAGCAGTACTTC.

The J gene is TRBJ1-1, the V gene TRBV5-1; unclear D gene. Germline CDR1 is SGHRS and CDR2 is YFSETQ. The CDR3 spans 15 residues. Trimming took off 1 base at V and 0 bases at J, with 10 bases between the two ends. Here the CDR3 DNA reads TGCGCCAGCAGCTTGAGCGGCAGTCTGAACACTGAAGCTTTCTTT. It codes for CASSLSGSLNTEAFF.

The V and J genes are TRBV4-1 and TRBJ1-5; no definite D call. CDR3 length: 15 amino acids. With 0 bases removed from V and 7 bases from J, the gap between germline ends came to 13 bases. Germline V CDR1 and CDR2: MGHRA, YSYEKL. The DNA of the CDR3 is TGCGCCAGCAGCCAAGATATAGGTTTGGGCCAGCCCCAGCATTTT. Translated: CASSQDIGLGQPQHF.

The V gene is TRBV10-3, the J gene TRBJ2-7; the match to TRBD1 covers 9 bases. J gave up 3 bases and V 2 bases, and 2 bases lay outside the gene matches. Germline V gene lookup returns CDR1 ENHRY and CDR2 SYGVKD. The CDR3 is 14 residues long. CDR3: CAISERTGDYEQYF. CDR3 DNA: TGTGCCATCAGTGAGCGGACAGGGGACTACGAGCAGTACTTC.

The chain combines TRBV27 with TRBJ2-7; D might be TRBD1 (6 bases). V lost 5 bases, J lost 4 bases, and 15 bases lay in between. The CDR3 is 14 residues long. The V gene's germline CDR1 is MNHEY and CDR2 SMNVEV (reference sequence). The DNA for the CDR3 is TGTGCCAGCAGTAGTACAGACAGGACTTACGAGCAGTACTTC. It codes for CASSSTDRTYEQYF.

V is TRBV30 and J is TRBJ2-5, with D perhaps being TRBD1 or TRBD2 (6 bases each). Trimming removed 3 bases at V and 3 bases at J, with 11 bases between. The CDR3 spans 13 residues. Germline assignment: CDR1 GTSNPN and CDR2 SVGIG (reference sequence). CDR3 nucleotide sequence: TGTGCCTGGAGATCCGGGGGCAAAGAGACCCAGTACTTC. It codes for CAWRSGGKETQYF.

The V gene is TRBV11-2, the J gene TRBJ2-7; 8 positions match TRBD2. J lost 3 bases, V lost 3 bases, and 4 bases had no gene match. The CDR3 loop spans 14 amino acids. Germline V gene data show CDR1 as SGHAT and CDR2 as FQNNGV. The CDR3 loop reads CASSLERGLYEQYF. CDR3 DNA sequence: TGTGCCAGCAGCTTGGAGCGGGGGCTCTACGAGCAGTACTTC.

This chain joins TRBV4-1 and TRBJ1-2; D unresolved. The CDR3 is made up of 16 amino acids. Germline values: CDR1 MGHRA, CDR2 YSYEKL. Trimming removed 1 base at V and 0 bases at J, with 12 bases between. The CDR3 loop is CASSQVGRGSNYGYTF. DNA of the CDR3: TGCGCCAGCAGCCAAGTGGGAAGAGGTTCTAACTATGGCTACACCTTC.

The chain is built from TRBV11-2 and TRBJ2-3; TRBD2 aligns across 8 bases. V shed 1 base and J 3 bases; nucleotides not matched to a gene: 3. Germline CDR1 and CDR2: SGHAT and FQNNGV. This CDR3 has 15 amino acids. The CDR3: CASSLAGGLTDTQYF. As DNA, the CDR3 is TGTGCCAGCAGCTTAGCGGGGGGGCTGACAGATACGCAGTATTTT.

The V and J genes are TRBV6-6 and TRBJ1-2; 10 nucleotides agree with TRBD1. V lost 6 bases to trimming and J lost 4 bases; unmatched junction nucleotides: 8. The CDR3 has 15 amino acids. CDR1 MNHNY and CDR2 SVGAGI come from the germline V gene (reference sequence). The CDR3 spells CASSRQGALSYGYTF. The CDR3 region has the DNA TGTGCCAGCAGCCGACAGGGGGCGCTCAGCTATGGCTACACCTTC.